This T cell receptor (beta chain) was identified during a study of blood T cell repertoires in COVID-19. Some clones are missing from TCRdb's copy, which holds only in-frame ones; the method was immunoSEQ multiplex PCR. The top ten hold 4.6% of the sample, which has under 300,000 clones, over 65% seen once. The CDR3 runs to 13 residues. Looked up from germline, CDR1 is ENHRY and CDR2 is SYGVKD. V lost 7 bases to trimming and J lost 7 bases, with 11 bases between them. Material for sequencing was peripheral blood. The chain links TRBV10-3 to TRBJ1-6; weak D call: TRBD1 (6 bases). The TCR sequence derives from a man in his fifties or sixties who had recovered from COVID-19. The CDR3 region has the DNA TGTGCCATCACAGGAACAGGGAATTCACCCCTCCACTTT. Encoded protein: CAITGTGNSPLHF.